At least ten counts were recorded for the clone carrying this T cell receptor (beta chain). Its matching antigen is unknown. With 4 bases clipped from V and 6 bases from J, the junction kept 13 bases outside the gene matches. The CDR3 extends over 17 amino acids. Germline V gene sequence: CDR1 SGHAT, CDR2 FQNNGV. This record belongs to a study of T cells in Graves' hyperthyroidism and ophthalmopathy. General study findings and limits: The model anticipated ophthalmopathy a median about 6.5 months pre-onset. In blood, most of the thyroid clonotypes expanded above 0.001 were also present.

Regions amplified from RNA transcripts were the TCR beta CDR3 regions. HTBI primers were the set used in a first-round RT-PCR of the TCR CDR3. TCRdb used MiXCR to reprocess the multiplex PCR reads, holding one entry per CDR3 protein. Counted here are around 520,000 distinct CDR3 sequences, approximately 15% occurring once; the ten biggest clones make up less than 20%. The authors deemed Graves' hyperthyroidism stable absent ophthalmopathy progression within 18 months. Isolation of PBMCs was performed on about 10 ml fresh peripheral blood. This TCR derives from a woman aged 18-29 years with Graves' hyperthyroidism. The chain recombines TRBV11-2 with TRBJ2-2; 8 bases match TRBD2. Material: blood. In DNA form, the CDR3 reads TGTGCCAGCAGCTCGCCCGGGAGCGGGAGATTGGCCGGGGAGCTGTTTTTT. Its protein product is CASSSPGSGRLAGELFF.